These T cell receptor beta chains were read from a single sample in a study of blood T cell repertoires in COVID-19. Here immunoSEQ multiplex PCR was the method, and the copy in TCRdb shows in-frame clones only, minus some. The sample consists of hundreds of thousands of clones, approximately 91% of them appearing once. The sequenced material came from peripheral blood. The source is a woman in her fifties or sixties with acute or convalescent COVID-19. Both conserved end residues are part of each CDR3. D genes are given only for firm matches. Clone size is given for some rows only: seen once, a few or many times, or a class if the clone is expanded.

V gene: TRBV9; J gene: TRBJ1-1; D gene: NA; clone size: NA; CDR3 DNA: TGTGCCAGCAGCGTTGGGGACTCCGGGAACACTGAAGCTTTCTTT; CDR3 protein: CASSVGDSGNTEAFF
V gene: TRBV10-3; J gene: TRBJ2-7; D gene: TRBD1; clone size: once; CDR3 DNA: TGTGCCATCAGTGTAACAGGGGGAGGCTCCGAGCAGTACTTC; CDR3 protein: CAISVTGGGSEQYF
V gene: TRBV6-4; J gene: TRBJ2-7; D gene: TRBD2; clone size: few; CDR3 DNA: TGTGCCAGCAGTGAGAATAGCGGGGCCTCCTACGAGCAGTACTTC; CDR3 protein: CASSENSGASYEQYF
V gene: TRBV7-9; J gene: TRBJ2-7; D gene: TRBD1; clone size: few; CDR3 DNA: TGTGCCAGCAGCCCCAGTAGGCCGGGACAGGGGATCGGCGAGCAGTACTTC; CDR3 protein: CASSPSRPGQGIGEQYF
V gene: TRBV24-1; J gene: TRBJ1-2; D gene: NA; clone size: NA; CDR3 DNA: TGTGCCACCAGTGATTGGGGAGGGGGATCTCATGGCTACACCTTC; CDR3 protein: CATSDWGGGSHGYTF
V gene: TRBV28; J gene: TRBJ1-2; D gene: NA; clone size: NA; CDR3 DNA: TGTGCCAGCAGTCTTACGGGAGGTAACTATGGCTACACCTTC; CDR3 protein: CASSLTGGNYGYTF
V gene: TRBV24-1; J gene: TRBJ2-6; D gene: NA; clone size: NA; CDR3 DNA: TGTGCCACCAGTGATGGGGGGACTGGGGCCAACGTCCTGACTTTC; CDR3 protein: CATSDGGTGANVLTF
V gene: TRBV5-1; J gene: TRBJ2-2; D gene: TRBD2; clone size: NA; CDR3 DNA: TGCGCCAGCAGCTATTCCAACCAGCGGGGGGGCCCCGGGGAGCTGTTTTTT; CDR3 protein: CASSYSNQRGGPGELFF
V gene: TRBV7-3; J gene: TRBJ2-5; D gene: TRBD2; clone size: once; CDR3 DNA: TGTGCCAGCAGCTGGACTAGATTGTCAGAGACCCAGTACTTC; CDR3 protein: CASSWTRLSETQYF
V gene: TRBV14; J gene: TRBJ2-7; D gene: NA; clone size: NA; CDR3 DNA: TGTGCCAGCAGCCAGTCCGGCTACGAGCAGTACTTC; CDR3 protein: CASSQSGYEQYF
V gene: TRBV7-9; J gene: TRBJ1-3; D gene: NA; clone size: NA; CDR3 DNA: TGTGCCAGCAGCTTAGCGCTAGGAAACACCATATATTTT; CDR3 protein: CASSLALGNTIYF
V gene: TRBV7-9; J gene: TRBJ2-7; D gene: TRBD2; clone size: NA; CDR3 DNA: TGTGCCAGCAGCAAGACTAGCGGGAGAACCTACGAGCAGTACTTC; CDR3 protein: CASSKTSGRTYEQYF
V gene: TRBV2; J gene: TRBJ2-1; D gene: NA; clone size: NA; CDR3 DNA: TGTGCCAGCAGTGAGAGAGGGTCCACCTACAATGAGCAGTTCTTC; CDR3 protein: CASSERGSTYNEQFF
V gene: TRBV15; J gene: TRBJ1-1; D gene: NA; clone size: NA; CDR3 DNA: TGTGCCACCAGCAGAGGTAGGGGGAACACTGAAGCTTTCTTT; CDR3 protein: CATSRGRGNTEAFF
V gene: TRBV11-2; J gene: TRBJ2-5; D gene: NA; clone size: NA; CDR3 DNA: TGTGCCAGCATCCCTCAGGGTGGGTTTGGGACCCAGTACTTC; CDR3 protein: CASIPQGGFGTQYF
V gene: TRBV24-1; J gene: TRBJ2-3; D gene: NA; clone size: NA; CDR3 DNA: TGTGCCACCAGTGATGGGCAGGGCCGGGATACGCAGTATTTT; CDR3 protein: CATSDGQGRDTQYF
V gene: TRBV3-1/TRBV3-2; J gene: TRBJ1-5; D gene: TRBD1; clone size: NA; CDR3 DNA: TGTGCCAGCAGCCAAGATAGTTCGGGGACAGGGTATCAGCCCCAGCATTTT; CDR3 protein: CASSQDSSGTGYQPQHF
V gene: TRBV5-1; J gene: TRBJ2-7; D gene: NA; clone size: NA; CDR3 DNA: TGCGCCAGCAGCTTGGAGGGGTTGGGGTACGAGCAGTACTTC; CDR3 protein: CASSLEGLGYEQYF
V gene: TRBV4-3; J gene: TRBJ1-2; D gene: NA; clone size: NA; CDR3 DNA: TGCGCCAGCAGCCAAGAGAAAGCCTTCTATGGCTACACCTTC; CDR3 protein: CASSQEKAFYGYTF
V gene: TRBV13; J gene: TRBJ2-1; D gene: TRBD2; clone size: NA; CDR3 DNA: TGTGCCAGCAGCTCTTCCGGGACTAGCGGGAGAGGGGAGCAGTTCTTC; CDR3 protein: CASSSSGTSGRGEQFF
V gene: TRBV19; J gene: TRBJ1-5; D gene: NA; clone size: NA; CDR3 DNA: TGTGCCAGTAGTATTGCGGGGCGAGGGGCCAATCAGCCCCAGCATTTT; CDR3 protein: CASSIAGRGANQPQHF
V gene: TRBV3-1/TRBV3-2; J gene: TRBJ2-7; D gene: NA; clone size: NA; CDR3 DNA: TGTGCCAGCAGCCAAGCAGGGCTCTACGAGCAGTACTTC; CDR3 protein: CASSQAGLYEQYF
V gene: TRBV5-4; J gene: TRBJ1-4; D gene: NA; clone size: NA; CDR3 DNA: TGTGCCAGCAGCTTGCGGGAGGGCCCTAATGAAAAACTGTTTTTT; CDR3 protein: CASSLREGPNEKLFF
V gene: TRBV11-2; J gene: TRBJ2-7; D gene: NA; clone size: NA; CDR3 DNA: TGTGCCAGCAGCTCCAGGGTCCACGAGCAGTACTTC; CDR3 protein: CASSSRVHEQYF
V gene: TRBV11-3; J gene: TRBJ2-1; D gene: TRBD1; clone size: few; CDR3 DNA: TGTGCCAGCAGCACACACAGGGGAGCGGTTGAGCAGTTCTTC; CDR3 protein: CASSTHRGAVEQFF
V gene: TRBV5-6; J gene: TRBJ1-5; D gene: TRBD1; clone size: NA; CDR3 DNA: TGTGCCAGCAGCTTGCAAGGGGGCGATCAGCCCCAGCATTTT; CDR3 protein: CASSLQGGDQPQHF
V gene: TRBV7-9; J gene: TRBJ2-3; D gene: NA; clone size: NA; CDR3 DNA: TGTGCCAGCAGCTTAATAAGCGGGCACACAGATACGCAGTATTTT; CDR3 protein: CASSLISGHTDTQYF
V gene: TRBV27; J gene: TRBJ2-1; D gene: TRBD2; clone size: NA; CDR3 DNA: TGTGCCAGCAGAAGACCTGGACTAGCGGGAGACAATGAGCAGTTCTTC; CDR3 protein: CASRRPGLAGDNEQFF
V gene: TRBV24-1; J gene: TRBJ2-1; D gene: NA; clone size: few; CDR3 DNA: TGTGCCACCAGTGATTCAGTATACAATGAGCAGTTCTTC; CDR3 protein: CATSDSVYNEQFF
V gene: TRBV7-2; J gene: TRBJ2-5; D gene: TRBD2; clone size: NA; CDR3 DNA: TGTGCCAGCAGCCAAGGAAGCGGGAGAATGTATGCAGAGACCCAGTACTTC; CDR3 protein: CASSQGSGRMYAETQYF
V gene: TRBV28; J gene: TRBJ2-7; D gene: TRBD2; clone size: once; CDR3 DNA: TGTGCCAGCAGTACACGCAGCGGGAGCTCCTACGAGCAGTACTTC; CDR3 protein: CASSTRSGSSYEQYF
V gene: TRBV5-4; J gene: TRBJ2-5; D gene: NA; clone size: NA; CDR3 DNA: TGTGCCAGCAGCCTACGGACAAATCAAGAGACCCAGTACTTC; CDR3 protein: CASSLRTNQETQYF
V gene: TRBV27; J gene: TRBJ2-1; D gene: NA; clone size: NA; CDR3 DNA: TGTGCCAGCAGTCCCTTCCCACAGTTCACCTACAATGAGCAGTTCTTC; CDR3 protein: CASSPFPQFTYNEQFF
V gene: TRBV25-1; J gene: TRBJ1-1; D gene: NA; clone size: NA; CDR3 DNA: TGTGCCAGCAGTGAATTTCGGGGATCGAACACTGAAGCTTTCTTT; CDR3 protein: CASSEFRGSNTEAFF
V gene: TRBV7-9; J gene: TRBJ2-1; D gene: TRBD2; clone size: NA; CDR3 DNA: TGTGCCAGCAGCTTAGACCCCGCGGGGGATGAGCAGTTCTTC; CDR3 protein: CASSLDPAGDEQFF
V gene: TRBV19; J gene: TRBJ1-5; D gene: NA; clone size: NA; CDR3 DNA: TGTGCCAGTACCCCCAGGGGAGGGAGTAGCAATCAGCCCCAGCATTTT; CDR3 protein: CASTPRGGSSNQPQHF
V gene: TRBV15; J gene: TRBJ1-1; D gene: NA; clone size: NA; CDR3 DNA: TGTGCCACCACCTCGTTACGACGGGGGAACACTGAAGCTTTCTTT; CDR3 protein: CATTSLRRGNTEAFF
V gene: TRBV28; J gene: TRBJ2-2; D gene: TRBD2; clone size: NA; CDR3 DNA: TGTGCCAGCAGCCCACTAGCGGGGGACGCGAACACCGGGGAGCTGTTTTTT; CDR3 protein: CASSPLAGDANTGELFF
V gene: TRBV24-1; J gene: TRBJ2-6; D gene: TRBD2; clone size: once; CDR3 DNA: TGTGCCGCTTCAGCTAGCGGGAGGATTGCTGGGGCCAACGTCCTGACTTTC; CDR3 protein: CAASASGRIAGANVLTF
V gene: TRBV19; J gene: TRBJ2-5; D gene: NA; clone size: once; CDR3 DNA: TGTGCCAGTAGTATGGTCGGAGAGACCCAGTACTTC; CDR3 protein: CASSMVGETQYF
V gene: TRBV6-6; J gene: TRBJ2-6; D gene: TRBD1; clone size: few; CDR3 DNA: TGTGCCAGCAGCTCCGCCACCCCGGGACAGGGAGAGTGGGCCAACGTCCTGACTTTC; CDR3 protein: CASSSATPGQGEWANVLTF
V gene: TRBV6-6; J gene: TRBJ2-7; D gene: TRBD2; clone size: once; CDR3 DNA: TGTGCCAGCAGGGAGACTAGCGCGCACCTCGGGGAGCAGTACTTC; CDR3 protein: CASRETSAHLGEQYF
V gene: TRBV10-2; J gene: TRBJ2-2; D gene: TRBD2; clone size: NA; CDR3 DNA: TGCGCCAGCAGTGAGGCGGGCGGGGGGGCCAGTACCGGGGAGCTGTTTTTT; CDR3 protein: CASSEAGGGASTGELFF
V gene: TRBV19; J gene: TRBJ1-2; D gene: NA; clone size: NA; CDR3 DNA: TGTGCCAGTAGCGTTGGACAAGCCTATGGCTACACCTTC; CDR3 protein: CASSVGQAYGYTF
V gene: TRBV27; J gene: TRBJ1-5; D gene: TRBD1; clone size: NA; CDR3 DNA: TGTGCCAGCAGCTCTCTCACAGGGGTAGCCCAGCATTTT; CDR3 protein: CASSSLTGVAQHF
V gene: TRBV3-1/TRBV3-2; J gene: TRBJ2-3; D gene: NA; clone size: NA; CDR3 DNA: TGTGCCAGCAGCCAGCAAGCTAGCACAGATACGCAGTATTTT; CDR3 protein: CASSQQASTDTQYF
V gene: TRBV12-3/TRBV12-4; J gene: TRBJ1-1; D gene: NA; clone size: NA; CDR3 DNA: TGTGCCAGCAATTCAGGGGTGGCTGAAGCTTTCTTT; CDR3 protein: CASNSGVAEAFF
V gene: TRBV27; J gene: TRBJ2-7; D gene: NA; clone size: NA; CDR3 DNA: TGTGCCAGCAGTTTACGGACAAATCTCGCTTCACACGAGCAGTACTTC; CDR3 protein: CASSLRTNLASHEQYF
V gene: TRBV11-3; J gene: TRBJ1-1; D gene: TRBD1; clone size: NA; CDR3 DNA: TGTGCCAGCAGCTACAGGGGGGGCACTGAAGCTTTCTTT; CDR3 protein: CASSYRGGTEAFF
V gene: TRBV5-4; J gene: TRBJ1-1; D gene: NA; clone size: NA; CDR3 DNA: TGTGCCAGCAGCCCCGGGGGGAACACTGAAGCTTTCTTT; CDR3 protein: CASSPGGNTEAFF
V gene: TRBV7-3; J gene: TRBJ2-3; D gene: TRBD2; clone size: NA; CDR3 DNA: TGTGCCAGCAGCTTAAGGCCCTTACCCGCGGGGGGCACAGATACGCAGTATTTT; CDR3 protein: CASSLRPLPAGGTDTQYF
V gene: TRBV11-2; J gene: TRBJ2-2; D gene: TRBD2; clone size: NA; CDR3 DNA: TGTGCCAGCAGCCCAGGACTAGCGGGAGACATCGGGGAGCTGTTTTTT; CDR3 protein: CASSPGLAGDIGELFF
V gene: TRBV9; J gene: TRBJ1-6; D gene: TRBD1; clone size: NA; CDR3 DNA: TGTGCCAGCAGCGTAGACCCAACACCAGGGGGTTCACCCCTCCACTTT; CDR3 protein: CASSVDPTPGGSPLHF
V gene: TRBV4-1; J gene: TRBJ1-1; D gene: TRBD1; clone size: NA; CDR3 DNA: TGCGCCAGCAGCCAAGCTAACAGGGGGGTAGCTTTCTTT; CDR3 protein: CASSQANRGVAFF
V gene: TRBV5-1; J gene: TRBJ1-5; D gene: NA; clone size: NA; CDR3 DNA: TGCGCCAGCAGCCCGGGTGGGAGTCTGAGCAATCAGCCCCAGCATTTT; CDR3 protein: CASSPGGSLSNQPQHF
V gene: TRBV13; J gene: TRBJ2-1; D gene: NA; clone size: NA; CDR3 DNA: TGTGCCAGCAGCCTAAGGCTAGGCCTGAGCTCCTACAATGAGCAGTTCTTC; CDR3 protein: CASSLRLGLSSYNEQFF
V gene: TRBV6-2/TRBV6-3; J gene: TRBJ2-1; D gene: TRBD2; clone size: once; CDR3 DNA: TGTGCCAGCAGTGTCGGGACTACAGACCTCTACAATGAGCAGTTCTTC; CDR3 protein: CASSVGTTDLYNEQFF